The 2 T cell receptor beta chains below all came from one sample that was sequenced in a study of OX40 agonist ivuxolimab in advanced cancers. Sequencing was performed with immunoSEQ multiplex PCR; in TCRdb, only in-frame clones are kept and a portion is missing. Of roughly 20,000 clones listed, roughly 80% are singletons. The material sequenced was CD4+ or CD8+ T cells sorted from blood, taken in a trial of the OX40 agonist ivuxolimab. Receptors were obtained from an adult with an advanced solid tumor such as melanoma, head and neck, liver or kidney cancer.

The CDR3 DNA sequence: TGCGCCAGCAGCCAAGGGACTGAGGACATTCAGTACTTC. It specifies CASSQGTEDIQYF. The chain links TRBV4-1 to TRBJ2-4, with a tentative D call TRBD2 (5 bases). Per germline, CDR1 MGHRA and CDR2 YSYEKL. The germline V and J ends were trimmed by 1 base and 8 bases, with 9 bases remaining between them. This CDR3 has 13 residues.

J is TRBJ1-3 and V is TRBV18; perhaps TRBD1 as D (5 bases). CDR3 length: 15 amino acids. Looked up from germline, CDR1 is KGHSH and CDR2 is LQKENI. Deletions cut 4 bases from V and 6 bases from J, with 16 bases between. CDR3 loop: CASSQTDIFLNTIYF. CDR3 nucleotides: TGTGCCAGCTCACAAACGGACATCTTCTTAAACACCATATATTTT.